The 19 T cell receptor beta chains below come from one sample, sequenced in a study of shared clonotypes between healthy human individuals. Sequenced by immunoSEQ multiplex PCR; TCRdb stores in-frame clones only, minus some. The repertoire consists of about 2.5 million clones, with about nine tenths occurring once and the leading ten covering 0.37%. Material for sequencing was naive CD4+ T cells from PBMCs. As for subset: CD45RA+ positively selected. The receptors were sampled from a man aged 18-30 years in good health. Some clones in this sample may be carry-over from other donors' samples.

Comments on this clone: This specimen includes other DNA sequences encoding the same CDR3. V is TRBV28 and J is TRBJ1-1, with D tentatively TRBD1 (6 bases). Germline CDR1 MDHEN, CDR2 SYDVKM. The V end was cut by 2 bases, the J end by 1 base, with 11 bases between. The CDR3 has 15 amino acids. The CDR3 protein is CASSLVGGPNTEAFF. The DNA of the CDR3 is TGTGCCAGCAGTTTAGTTGGGGGCCCGAACACTGAAGCTTTCTTT.

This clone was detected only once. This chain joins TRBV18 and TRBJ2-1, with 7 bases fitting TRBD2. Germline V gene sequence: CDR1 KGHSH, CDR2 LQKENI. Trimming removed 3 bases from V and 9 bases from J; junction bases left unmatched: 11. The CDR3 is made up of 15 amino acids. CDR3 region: CASSPEGKREAEQFF. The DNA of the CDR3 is TGTGCCAGCTCACCTGAAGGCAAACGGGAGGCTGAGCAGTTCTTC. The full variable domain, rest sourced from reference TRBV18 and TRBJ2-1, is NAGVMQNPRHLVRRRGQEARLRCSPMKGHSHVYWYRQLPEEGLKFMVYLQKENIIDESGMPKERFSAEFPKEGPSILRIQQVVRGDSAAYFCASSPEGKREAEQFFGPGTRLTVL.

This chain's CDR3 is CASRHPGTGGAGGELFF. The CDR3 coding sequence is TGCGCCAGCAGACACCCCGGGACAGGGGGCGCGGGCGGGGAGCTGTTTTTT. The chain uses TRBV5-1 and TRBJ2-2; 12 bases align to TRBD1. The CDR3 has 17 residues. The V gene's germline CDR1 is SGHRS and CDR2 YFSETQ. The ends lost 5 bases at V and 7 bases at J; junction bases unmatched: 12.

The CDR3 sequence is CASSSTGDTYEQYF. The CDR3 region has the DNA TGTGCCAGCAGTTCTACAGGGGACACCTACGAGCAGTACTTC. V is TRBV28 and J is TRBJ2-5; 7 bases line up with TRBD1. The assigned J gene may be wrong: the sequence end matches TRBJ2-7 better. This CDR3 spans 14 amino acids. The germline CDR1 and CDR2 sequences are MDHEN and SYDVKM.

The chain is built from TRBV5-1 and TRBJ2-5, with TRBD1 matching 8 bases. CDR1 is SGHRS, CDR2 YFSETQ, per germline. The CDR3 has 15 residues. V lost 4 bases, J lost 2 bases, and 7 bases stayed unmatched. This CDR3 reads CASSEFGDRQETQYF. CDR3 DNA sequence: TGCGCCAGCAGCGAGTTCGGGGACAGGCAAGAGACCCAGTACTTC.

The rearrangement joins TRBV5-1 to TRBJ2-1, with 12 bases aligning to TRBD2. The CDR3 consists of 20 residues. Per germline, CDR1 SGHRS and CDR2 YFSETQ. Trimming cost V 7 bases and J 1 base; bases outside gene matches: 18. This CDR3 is CASEATGLWLAGGSYNEQFF. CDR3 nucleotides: TGCGCCAGCGAAGCGACAGGCCTCTGGCTAGCGGGAGGGTCCTACAATGAGCAGTTCTTC. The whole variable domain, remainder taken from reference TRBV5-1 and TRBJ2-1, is KAGVTQTPRYLIKTRGQQVTLSCSPISGHRSVSWYQQTPGQGLQFLFEYFSETQRNKGNFPGRFSGRQFSNSRSEMNVSTLELGDSALYLCASEATGLWLAGGSYNEQFFGPGTRLTVL.

The CDR3 nucleotides read TGTGCCAGTATGGGGCTGGCCCCGCCCCTCAAGCAGTACTTC. It is translated as CASMGLAPPLKQYF. The chain is built from TRBV19 and TRBJ2-7; tentatively, D is TRBD1 (5 bases). The germline gives CDR1 LNHDA, CDR2 SQIVND (reference sequence). There are 14 residues in the CDR3. V lost 7 bases, J lost 8 bases, and 21 bases lay in between.

CDR3 DNA: TGTGCCAGCAGCGCACAGGGGTACGGCACTGAAGCTTTCTTT. Translated: CASSAQGYGTEAFF. The chain joins TRBV7-9 to TRBJ1-1; TRBD1 agrees at 7 bases. Unmatched junction bases numbered 7, after V lost 5 bases and J lost 4 bases. This CDR3 region has 14 residues. Germline CDR1 is SEHNR and CDR2 is FQNEAQ (reference sequence).

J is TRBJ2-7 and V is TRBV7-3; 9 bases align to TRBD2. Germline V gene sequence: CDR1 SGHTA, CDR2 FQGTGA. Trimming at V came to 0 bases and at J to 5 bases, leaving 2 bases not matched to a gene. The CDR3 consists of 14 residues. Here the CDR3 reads CASSLTSGRHEQYF. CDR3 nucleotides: TGTGCCAGCAGCTTAACTAGCGGGAGACACGAGCAGTACTTC.

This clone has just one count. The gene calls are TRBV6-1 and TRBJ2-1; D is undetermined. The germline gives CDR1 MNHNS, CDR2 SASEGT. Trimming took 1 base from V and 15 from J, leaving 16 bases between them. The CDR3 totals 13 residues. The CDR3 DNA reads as TGTGCCAGCAGTGAAGTTGGGCAGACCGGCAGGTTCTTC. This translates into CASSEVGQTGRFF.

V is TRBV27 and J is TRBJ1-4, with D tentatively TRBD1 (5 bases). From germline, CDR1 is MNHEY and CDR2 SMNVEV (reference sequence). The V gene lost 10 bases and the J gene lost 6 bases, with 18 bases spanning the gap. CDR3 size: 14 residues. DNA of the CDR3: TGTGCCAACTTCGGGGGGGACGCGGATGAAAAACTGTTTTTT. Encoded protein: CANFGGDADEKLFF.

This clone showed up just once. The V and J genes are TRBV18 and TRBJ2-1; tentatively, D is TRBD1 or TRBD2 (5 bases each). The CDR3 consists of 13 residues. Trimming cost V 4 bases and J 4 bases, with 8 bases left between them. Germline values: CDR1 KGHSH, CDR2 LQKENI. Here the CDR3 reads CASSRDAYNEQFF. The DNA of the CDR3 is TGTGCCAGCTCACGGGACGCATACAATGAGCAGTTCTTC.

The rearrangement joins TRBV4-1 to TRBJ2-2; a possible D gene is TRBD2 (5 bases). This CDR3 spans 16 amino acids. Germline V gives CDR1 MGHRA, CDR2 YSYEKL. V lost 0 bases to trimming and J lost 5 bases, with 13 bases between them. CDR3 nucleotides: TGCGCCAGCAGCCAAGAGTCTAATGGCGGGACCGGGGAGCTGTTTTTT. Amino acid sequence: CASSQESNGGTGELFF.

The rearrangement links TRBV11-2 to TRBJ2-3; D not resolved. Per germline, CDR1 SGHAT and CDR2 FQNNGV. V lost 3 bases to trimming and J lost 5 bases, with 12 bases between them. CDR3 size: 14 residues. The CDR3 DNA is TGTGCCAGCAGCTTGGTTGCCCTGGTAGATACGCAGTATTTT. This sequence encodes CASSLVALVDTQYF.

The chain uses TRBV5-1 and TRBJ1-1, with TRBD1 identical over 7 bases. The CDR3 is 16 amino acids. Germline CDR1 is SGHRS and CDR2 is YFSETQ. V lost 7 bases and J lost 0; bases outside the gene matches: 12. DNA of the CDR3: TGCGCCAGCGGCCGGGACAGCCACTTCATGAACACTGAAGCTTTCTTT. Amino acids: CASGRDSHFMNTEAFF.

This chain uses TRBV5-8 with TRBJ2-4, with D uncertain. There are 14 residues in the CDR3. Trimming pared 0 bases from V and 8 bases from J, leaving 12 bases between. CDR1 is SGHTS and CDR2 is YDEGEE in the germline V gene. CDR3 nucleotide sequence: TGTGCCAGCAGCTTGGAGAAGCAACGGGACATTCAGTACTTC. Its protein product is CASSLEKQRDIQYF.

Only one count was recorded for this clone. The CDR3 here is CASSLTGTAGDTQYF. DNA of the CDR3: TGTGCCAGCAGCTTGACCGGGACAGCAGGAGATACGCAGTATTTT. The chain joins TRBV5-4 to TRBJ2-3, with 7 bases that match TRBD1. With 1 base clipped from V and 5 bases from J, the junction kept 7 bases outside the gene matches. Germline CDR1 reads SGHNT; CDR2 reads YYREEE (reference sequence). The CDR3 runs 15 residues.

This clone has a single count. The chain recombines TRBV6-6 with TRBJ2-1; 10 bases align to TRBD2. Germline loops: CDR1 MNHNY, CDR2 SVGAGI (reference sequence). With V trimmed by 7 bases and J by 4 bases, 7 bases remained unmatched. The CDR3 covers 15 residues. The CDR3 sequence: CASTQGTSEYNEQFF. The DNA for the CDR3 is TGTGCCAGCACCCAAGGGACTAGCGAGTACAATGAGCAGTTCTTC.

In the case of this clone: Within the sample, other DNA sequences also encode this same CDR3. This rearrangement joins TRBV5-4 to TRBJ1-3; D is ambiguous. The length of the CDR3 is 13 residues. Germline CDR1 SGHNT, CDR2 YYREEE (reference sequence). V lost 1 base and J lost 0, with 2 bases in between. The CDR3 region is CASSLNSGNTIYF. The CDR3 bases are TGTGCCAGCAGCTTGAACTCTGGAAACACCATATATTTT.